The 21 T cell receptor beta chains listed next were all sequenced from one sample in a study of T cell clonotyping in hematopoietic cell transplantation listed by TCRdb under 2021. Preparation of the library involved the immunoSEQ multiplex PCR assay. Drawn from immuneACCESS, this table holds only the in-frame rearrangements with V and J called that TCRdb kept. Clones are partly lost; checked studies trace under half to an unresolved V gene and leave the rest unexplained. The sample table shows roughly 9,300 clones, and about 51% are seen once. The leading ten clones occupy over 10% of the sample. The time point label, as the study defines it: 100 days after allo-HCT. The specimen comprised peripheral blood mononuclear cells, sampled 100 days after allogeneic stem cell transplant. The receptors come from a female patient in her fifties who had an allogeneic stem cell transplant from an unrelated donor, so the T cells may come from the graft donor. Some clones in this sample may be carry-over from other donors' samples.

The chain has TRBV7-9 and TRBJ2-7; D might be TRBD2 (5 bases). This CDR3 is built from 12 residues. Germline values: CDR1 SEHNR, CDR2 FQNEAQ (reference sequence). V lost 3 bases, J lost 3 bases, and 6 bases lay in between. The chain's CDR3 is CASSFGVYEQYF. Written as DNA, the CDR3 is TGTGCCAGCAGCTTCGGGGTCTACGAGCAGTACTTC.

The V and J genes are TRBV30 and TRBJ1-2, with 9 bases aligning to TRBD1. The CDR3 has 13 amino acids. Germline CDR1 GTSNPN, CDR2 SVGIG (reference sequence). V shed 1 base, J shed 6 bases, and the junction held 3 bases outside the gene matches. The CDR3 here is CAWSDRGRNGYTF. As DNA, the CDR3 is TGTGCCTGGAGTGACAGGGGGCGGAATGGCTACACCTTC.

This clone has only a few counts. This chain joins TRBV5-1 and TRBJ1-2, with 8 bases identical to TRBD1. J gave up 2 bases and V 3 bases, and 6 bases lay outside the gene matches. This CDR3 is built from 15 residues. Germline V gives CDR1 SGHRS, CDR2 YFSETQ. CDR3 sequence: CASSSWTGSNYGYTF. The CDR3 coding sequence is TGCGCCAGCAGCTCCTGGACAGGGTCCAACTATGGCTACACCTTC.

The chain recombines TRBV30 with TRBJ2-3; 10 bases map to TRBD2. The CDR3 is made up of 15 amino acids. Germline V gene data show CDR1 as GTSNPN and CDR2 as SVGIG (reference sequence). With V trimmed by 0 bases and J by 5 bases, 5 bases remained unmatched. CDR3: CAWSVKRGGGDTQYF. CDR3 nucleotides: TGTGCCTGGAGTGTAAAGCGGGGGGGTGGAGATACGCAGTATTTT. The complete variable domain, with remaining parts taken from reference TRBV30 and TRBJ2-3, reads SQTIHQWPATLVQPVGSPLSLECTVEGTSNPNLYWYRQAAGRGLQLLFYSVGIGQISSEVPQNLSASRPQDRQFILSSKKLLLSDSGFYLCAWSVKRGGGDTQYFGPGTRLTVL.

The chain is built from TRBV30 and TRBJ2-7; D uncertain. V lost 0 bases, J lost 3 bases, and 6 bases lay in between. The germline V gene encodes CDR1 GTSNPN and CDR2 SVGIG (reference sequence). CDR3 size: 12 residues. The CDR3 here is CAWSVGGYEQYF. Written as DNA, the CDR3 is TGTGCCTGGAGTGTCGGCGGCTACGAGCAGTACTTC.

This clone was detected a few times. The J gene is TRBJ2-1, the V gene TRBV30; D is possibly TRBD1 (6 bases). There are 13 residues in the CDR3. The germline V gene encodes CDR1 GTSNPN and CDR2 SVGIG (reference sequence). The V end was cut by 1 base, the J end by 5 bases, with 9 bases between. The CDR3 loop is CAWSAGGHNEQFF. The CDR3 region has the DNA TGTGCCTGGAGTGCTGGGGGCCACAATGAGCAGTTCTTC.

V and J are TRBV29-1 and TRBJ1-2; 7 bases match TRBD1. Germline assignment: CDR1 SQVTM and CDR2 ANQGSEA. J lost 0 bases, V lost 6 bases, and 4 bases had no gene match. This CDR3 contains 13 residues. Here the CDR3 reads CSVGQAANYGYTF. DNA for the CDR3: TGCAGCGTCGGACAGGCCGCTAACTATGGCTACACCTTC.

The chain carries TRBV25-1 and TRBJ1-6, with TRBD1 matching 8 bases. Germline V gene sequence: CDR1 MGHDK, CDR2 SYGVNS. V trimming: 9 bases; J trimming: 9 bases; junction bases outside the gene matches: 10. This CDR3 has 14 residues. Written as DNA, the CDR3 is TGTGCCAGTGGTGGACAGGGAGGATTTTCACCCCTCCACTTT. Translation: CASGGQGGFSPLHF.

The V and J genes are TRBV6-5 and TRBJ1-1; TRBD1 matches at 7 bases. Germline values: CDR1 MNHEY, CDR2 SVGAGI. The CDR3 spans 14 residues. Trimming took 6 bases from V and 1 from J; bases not matched to a gene: 5. CDR3 nucleotide sequence: TGTGCCAGCAGATCAGGGGGAGGGAACACTGAAGCTTTCTTT. Amino acids: CASRSGGGNTEAFF.

The CDR3 sequence is CAWDVPGLAGVRGETQYF. The CDR3 coding sequence is TGTGCCTGGGATGTGCCGGGACTAGCGGGAGTGCGGGGGGAGACCCAGTACTTC. The genes are TRBV30 and TRBJ2-5, with TRBD2 matching over 14 bases. The CDR3 has 18 residues. V trimming: 5 bases; J trimming: 5 bases; junction bases outside the gene matches: 16. Germline V gene lookup returns CDR1 GTSNPN and CDR2 SVGIG (reference sequence).

The V gene is TRBV30, the J gene TRBJ1-5, with D uncertain. CDR1 is GTSNPN, CDR2 SVGIG, per germline (reference sequence). The CDR3 covers 15 residues. Trimming took 4 bases from V and 2 from J, leaving 15 bases between them. CDR3 coding DNA: TGTGCCTGGACAGTCTCCGGCAGACGCAATCAGCCCCAGCATTTT. Its translation: CAWTVSGRRNQPQHF.

This chain links TRBV29-1 with TRBJ2-7, with a weak D call TRBD2 (7 bases). CDR3 size: 12 residues. Trimming took 6 bases from V and 4 from J, leaving 13 bases between them. CDR1 is SQVTM, CDR2 ANQGSEA, per germline. This chain's CDR3 is CSVSGGWYEQYF. CDR3 in DNA: TGCAGCGTCTCGGGGGGCTGGTACGAGCAGTACTTC.

J is TRBJ2-5 and V is TRBV6-6, with D maybe TRBD1 (6 bases). The CDR3 has 14 amino acids. The germline CDR1 and CDR2 sequences are MNHNY and SVGAGI (reference sequence). The germline V and J ends were trimmed by 2 bases and 11 bases, with 18 bases remaining between them. CDR3 protein: CASSYETGFGEQYF. CDR3 nucleotide sequence: TGTGCCAGCAGTTACGAGACAGGATTCGGGGAACAGTACTTC.

This clone occurred a few times. V usage is TRBV9 and J usage is TRBJ2-2; 7 nucleotides line up with TRBD2. In germline, CDR1 is SGDLS, CDR2 YYNGEE. The CDR3 covers 17 residues. V was clipped by 2 bases and J by 1 base; unmatched bases: 8. The CDR3 region is CASSVTRASGNTGELFF. CDR3 DNA: TGTGCCAGCAGCGTTACAAGGGCTAGCGGGAACACCGGGGAGCTGTTTTTT.

The chain joins TRBV30 to TRBJ1-5, with 8 bases identical to TRBD1. Losses at the gene ends were 1 base for V and 5 bases for J; bases not matched to a gene: 7. The CDR3 is made up of 15 amino acids. Germline CDR1 and CDR2: GTSNPN and SVGIG (reference sequence). CDR3 sequence: CAWSGRGRGDQPQHF. The CDR3 DNA reads as TGTGCCTGGAGTGGCAGGGGGCGAGGGGATCAGCCCCAGCATTTT.

The chain carries TRBV30 and TRBJ1-1; D is unresolved. The CDR3 runs to 13 residues. The germline CDR1 and CDR2 sequences are GTSNPN and SVGIG (reference sequence). The V gene lost 3 bases and the J gene lost 1 base, with 9 bases spanning the gap. The CDR3 reads CAWRLPANTEAFF. CDR3 DNA sequence: TGTGCCTGGAGGTTACCTGCGAACACTGAAGCTTTCTTT. Full variable domain (outside the CDR3, taken from reference TRBV30 and TRBJ1-1): SQTIHQWPATLVQPVGSPLSLECTVEGTSNPNLYWYRQAAGRGLQLLFYSVGIGQISSEVPQNLSASRPQDRQFILSSKKLLLSDSGFYLCAWRLPANTEAFFGQGTRLTVV.

The V gene is TRBV6-5, the J gene TRBJ1-1; D is unclear. V was cut by 2 bases and J by 6 bases, with 7 bases left in between. This CDR3 has 12 residues. The germline V gene encodes CDR1 MNHEY and CDR2 SVGAGI. The CDR3 sequence: CASSYAQSEAFF. The CDR3 region has the DNA TGTGCCAGCAGTTACGCTCAGTCTGAAGCTTTCTTT.

This clone was observed a few times. This chain uses TRBV7-2 with TRBJ2-3; D not certain. The CDR3 has 14 residues. Germline CDR1 SGHTA, CDR2 FQGNSA. V lost 1 base, J lost 3 bases, and 8 bases lay in between. The CDR3 sequence is CASSLGLITDTQYF. CDR3 nucleotides: TGTGCCAGCAGCTTAGGTCTTATTACAGATACGCAGTATTTT.

The V and J genes are TRBV7-2 and TRBJ2-7; TRBD1 might be the D (5 bases). Trimming stripped 5 bases from V and 9 bases from J, with 11 bases between. The CDR3 is made up of 11 amino acids. Germline assignment: CDR1 SGHTA and CDR2 FQGNSA. CDR3 protein: CASSQQGGQYF. In DNA, the CDR3 is TGTGCCAGCAGCCAGCAGGGTGGGCAGTACTTC.

The rearrangement links TRBV6-6 to TRBJ1-2; D not resolved. Trimming cost V 6 bases and J 0 bases, with 11 bases left between them. Germline V lookup: CDR1 MNHNY, CDR2 SVGAGI (reference sequence). The length of the CDR3 is 14 residues. The CDR3 here is CASRNTGPNYGYTF. The CDR3 DNA reads TGTGCCAGCAGGAATACCGGACCTAACTATGGCTACACCTTC.

CDR3 coding DNA: TGTGCCAGCAGCGCCCCGGGACCTTCCCTTTACGAGCAGTACTTC. This gives the protein CASSAPGPSLYEQYF. The chain carries TRBV11-2 and TRBJ2-7; D is possibly TRBD1 or TRBD2 (5 bases each). V lost 5 bases, J lost 4 bases, and 18 bases lay in between. CDR1 and CDR2 (germline): SGHAT, FQNNGV. The CDR3 totals 15 residues.